This paragraph covers one TCR beta chain sequence. Its recognized antigen is unknown. No base quality information exists; no much larger clone differs at one position. This sample was included in a study of response to subunit inactivated influenza vaccine (dated by TCRdb to the late 2010s). General notes on the study: Deep quantitative profiling of the T cell receptor repertoire was used in the study to follow responses to a trivalent subunit inactivated influenza vaccine.

The method was RT-PCR. TCRdb names Illumina HiSeq 2500 as the instrument used. TCRdb's own reprocessing of the public reads used fastp at Q25 and MiXCR and kept productive beta chains. Every entry covers one CDR3 protein and lists the most common genes and DNA from its rows. The table for this sample lists more than 600,000 distinct CDR3 sequences; about a fifth of them were counted only once. Clones ranked in the top ten supply 9.5% to 13% of the sample. V is reduced by 5 bases and J by 3 bases, leaving a spacing of 14 bases between them. From the germline V gene, CDR1 is SGHTA and CDR2 is FQGNSA. The CDR3, cysteine through phenylalanine, is 14 amino acids long. Only CDR3 DNA is held: 42 bases, read in frame from base 1. The study at large found these results: According to the authors, only a limited number of new T cells may be recruited by each seasonal influenza vaccination.

Specimen: PBMCs from blood, collected 5 days after vaccination. The TCR was taken from a man aged 50-60 years who received an inactivated influenza vaccine. Donor details come from another sample of the same person, matched by shared clones. Recombination joined TRBV7-2 with TRBJ2-7; TRBD2 is perhaps the D gene, given 6 matching bases. The CDR3 has the sequence CASSLSGKGYEQYF. The DNA is TGTGCCAGCAGCCTTAGCGGCAAGGGCTACGAGCAGTACTTC.